This TCR beta chain was retrieved from a study of shared clonotypes between healthy human individuals. Profiled with immunoSEQ multiplex PCR; TCRdb holds only in-frame clones, not every one. Of hundreds of thousands of clones listed, 74% were seen once; the top ten hold 1.5% to 2%. This clone was seen once. The ends were cut back, 4 bases at V and 5 bases at J, with 7 bases in the middle. CDR3 length: 12 residues. Germline V lookup: CDR1 WNHNN, CDR2 SYGVQD (reference sequence). This rearrangement joins TRBV10-1 to TRBJ2-3, with no clear D. Sequences were obtained from memory CD4+ T cells sorted from blood. The sample's subset: CD45RA-negative fraction. The receptor was isolated from a woman in her 30s in good health. The CDR3 region is CASSAGGDTQYF. The CDR3 bases are TGCGCCAGCAGTGCGGGCGGAGATACGCAGTATTTT.